The clone carrying this T cell receptor beta chain was recorded at least ten times. Its antigen remains unidentified. Uncontrolled infection, other autoimmune disease, pregnancy or lactation barred patients from enrollment. CDR1 is MNHEY, CDR2 SVGEGT, per germline. V lost 3 bases to trimming and J lost 2 bases, with 7 bases between them. The CDR3 has 14 amino acids. These data are taken from a study of T cells in Graves' hyperthyroidism and ophthalmopathy. RNA transcripts served as the template for amplifying TCR beta CDR3 regions. HTBI primers were used for first-round RT-PCR of the TCR CDR3. TCRdb called the multiplex PCR reads again in MiXCR, with one record for every CDR3 protein. In the table there are 330,000 or so distinct CDR3 sequences, around a sixth of which are singletons. Broader study findings: Ophthalmopathy and stable hyperthyroidism were separated by a 13 V-J model. Most thyroid clonotypes that were expanded above 0.001 also turned up in blood.

The clonotype originates from a woman between 40 and 55 years old with Graves' ophthalmopathy. Sample: blood. This sequence joins TRBV6-2 or TRBV6-3 and TRBJ2-2; unclear D gene. CDR3 region: CASSYWANTGELFF. The CDR3 DNA follows: TGTGCCAGCAGTTATTGGGCAAACACCGGGGAGCTGTTTTTT.